These T cell receptor beta chains were read from a single sample in a study of T cell changes during pregnancy in multiple sclerosis. Clones were sequenced by immunoSEQ multiplex PCR, and TCRdb holds only the in-frame ones, with some missing. In the table there are approximately 100,000 clones, 85% to 95% of which are singletons. Here the sequenced sample was peripheral blood, taken after pregnancy. The receptors derive from a female donor with multiple sclerosis, enrolled in a pregnancy study. CDR3s leave out the opening cysteine and the closing phenylalanine or tryptophan. D genes are given only for firm matches.

d_gene: .; v_gene: TRBV7-8; CDR3aa: ASSSQSTGINQPQH
d_gene: TRBD2; v_gene: TRBV6-6; CDR3aa: ASSPGTIYAQY
d_gene: TRBD1; v_gene: TRBV18; CDR3aa: ASSSFRQGLETQY
d_gene: TRBD2; v_gene: TRBV7-8; CDR3aa: ASSLAMSGGAYEQY
d_gene: .; v_gene: TRBV10-3; CDR3aa: AISQADLLRNTIY
d_gene: .; v_gene: TRBV4-1; CDR3aa: ASSQDTGTNTEAF
d_gene: .; v_gene: TRBV14; CDR3aa: ASSQDMDNSEAF
d_gene: .; v_gene: TRBV2; CDR3aa: ASSEPRGEQF
d_gene: TRBD1; v_gene: TRBV7-9; CDR3aa: ASSYKGQGSAGELF
d_gene: TRBD1; v_gene: TRBV5-1; CDR3aa: ASSRRGQNTGELF
d_gene: .; v_gene: TRBV28; CDR3aa: ASSFWAGSEGEQF
d_gene: .; v_gene: TRBV28; CDR3aa: ASSRRGGRVPRTGANVLT
d_gene: .; v_gene: TRBV7-6; CDR3aa: ASSLRISARAQY
d_gene: .; v_gene: TRBV4-2; CDR3aa: ASSQERRNTIY
d_gene: .; v_gene: TRBV19; CDR3aa: ASSIVSSNQPQH
d_gene: TRBD2; v_gene: TRBV5-1; CDR3aa: ASSFPAGGYEQY
d_gene: TRBD2; v_gene: TRBV5-1; CDR3aa: ASSAGTSGNVLF
d_gene: TRBD2; v_gene: TRBV7-9; CDR3aa: ASSQTSGGIPNEQF
d_gene: .; v_gene: TRBV2; CDR3aa: ASSLGPGYSYNEQF
d_gene: .; v_gene: TRBV7-2; CDR3aa: ASSSRSYSGTNYGYT
d_gene: .; v_gene: TRBV29-1; CDR3aa: SVEGWGVPYEQY
d_gene: .; v_gene: TRBV7-3; CDR3aa: ASSPWGKGGRPYNEQF